The 30 T cell receptor beta chains in this list originate from one sample, sequenced in a study of OX40 agonist ivuxolimab in advanced cancers. Library preparation used the immunoSEQ multiplex PCR assay. TCRdb carries this immuneACCESS record with in-frame sequences only. Its versions omit some clonotypes, under half of them owing to an unresolved V gene in the studies checked, with the rest unexplained. For this sample the table gives roughly 60,000 clones, of which more than 75% were detected only once. The ten largest clones capture 3% of the sample. Source: CD4+ or CD8+ T cells sorted from blood, taken in a trial of the OX40 agonist ivuxolimab. Receptors originate from an adult with an advanced solid tumor such as melanoma, head and neck, liver or kidney cancer.

The V call is TRBV29-1, the J call TRBJ2-3; no clear D. CDR1 is SQVTM, CDR2 ANQGSEA, per germline. There are 11 residues in the CDR3. V lost 0 bases and J 6 bases, leaving 4 bases between the germline ends. CDR3: CSVEDGDTQYF. As DNA, the CDR3 is TGCAGCGTTGAAGACGGGGATACGCAGTATTTT.

V is TRBV4-1 and J is TRBJ2-1, with TRBD1 as a possible D gene (6 bases). The germline V gene encodes CDR1 MGHRA and CDR2 YSYEKL. The CDR3 runs 13 residues. V was pared by 8 bases and J by 6 bases, with 14 bases between. The DNA of the CDR3 is TGCGCCAGCGGATCACAGGGTGGCAATGAGCAGTTCTTC. It codes for CASGSQGGNEQFF.

The CDR3 protein is CASSVAQGATNEKLFF. The CDR3 nucleotides are TGTGCCAGCAGCGTAGCTCAGGGTGCAACTAATGAAAAACTGTTTTTT. The chain combines TRBV9 with TRBJ1-4; TRBD1 might be the D (5 bases). Germline V gene sequence: CDR1 SGDLS, CDR2 YYNGEE. V was trimmed by 0 bases and J by 0 bases, leaving 9 bases between them. The CDR3 length is 16 residues.

This chain connects TRBV9 to TRBJ2-5; weak D call: TRBD2 (6 bases). Trimming removed 0 bases from V and 2 bases from J, with 14 bases in between. Germline values: CDR1 SGDLS, CDR2 YYNGEE. This CDR3 is built from 16 residues. The CDR3 nucleotides read TGTGCCAGCAGCGTAGGCGGTAGCGGAGTTCAAGAGACCCAGTACTTC. This translates into CASSVGGSGVQETQYF.

The chain joins TRBV6-6 to TRBJ2-1; D not certain. The CDR3 extends over 16 amino acids. Germline assignment: CDR1 MNHNY and CDR2 SVGAGI (reference sequence). Trimming stripped 4 bases from V and 0 bases from J, with 13 bases between. The CDR3, as DNA: TGTGCCAGCAGTTCCGCATTTGGATTCTCCTACAATGAGCAGTTCTTC. This encodes CASSSAFGFSYNEQFF.

The V gene is TRBV6-5, the J gene TRBJ1-5, with unresolved D. V was trimmed by 0 bases and J by 4 bases, leaving 4 bases between them. The CDR3 length is 13 residues. CDR1 is MNHEY, CDR2 SVGAGI, per germline. DNA of the CDR3: TGTGCCAGCAGTTACTCGAGTAATCAGCCCCAGCATTTT. This codes for CASSYSSNQPQHF.

The CDR3 sequence is CASSQPGTNTFTDTQYF. In DNA, the CDR3 is TGTGCCAGCAGTCAACCCGGGACAAATACCTTCACAGATACGCAGTATTTT. The chain carries TRBV28 and TRBJ2-3; a weak D match, TRBD1 (6 bases). Germline CDR1 MDHEN, CDR2 SYDVKM. V was cut by 5 bases and J by 2 bases, with 20 bases left in between. CDR3 size: 17 residues.

The CDR3 spells CASSPVVANNEQFF. CDR3 in DNA: TGTGCCAGCAGCCCCGTGGTAGCTAACAATGAGCAGTTCTTC. The V gene is TRBV6-5, the J gene TRBJ2-1; no firm D call. Germline CDR1 is MNHEY and CDR2 is SVGAGI. With 6 bases removed from V and 5 bases from J, the gap between germline ends came to 14 bases. The CDR3 is 14 amino acids.

V is TRBV28 and J is TRBJ1-5; no clear D. The CDR3 is made up of 12 amino acids. The V end lost 3 bases, the J end lost 7 bases, and 7 bases lay between the germline ends. Germline V gene data show CDR1 as MDHEN and CDR2 as SYDVKM. The CDR3 DNA reads as TGTGCCAGCAGTTTTGTTAGGCAGCCCCAGCATTTT. Residues: CASSFVRQPQHF.

This chain links TRBV2 with TRBJ1-5; no firm D call. The V gene's germline CDR1 is SNHLY and CDR2 FYNNEI. V lost 4 bases to trimming and J lost 1 base, with 8 bases between them. The length of the CDR3 is 14 residues. The CDR3 is CASSGFDSNQPQHF. The CDR3 DNA reads as TGTGCCAGCAGTGGATTTGACAGCAATCAGCCCCAGCATTTT.

The chain carries TRBV19 and TRBJ1-6; 7 bases line up with TRBD1. The germline gives CDR1 LNHDA, CDR2 SQIVND (reference sequence). The CDR3 is 14 amino acids. V gave up 5 bases and J gave up 7 bases; unmatched junction bases: 5. The CDR3 DNA reads as TGTGCCAGTAGTGCCTCAGGGGGAAATTCACCCCTCCACTTT. The encoded protein is CASSASGGNSPLHF.

This chain uses TRBV21-1 with TRBJ2-5; the listed D gene, TRBD2, was not tested against the DNA. TRBV21-1 is assigned pseudogene status. CDR3 length: 16 residues. CDR3 sequence: CASSNKGVGVAETQYF. The CDR3 DNA reads as TGTGCCAGCAGCAATAAGGGTGTCGGGGTAGCGGAGACCCAGTACTTC.

The rearrangement uses TRBV5-6 and TRBJ2-7; D unresolved. Germline lookup yields CDR1 SGHDT and CDR2 YYEEEE. CDR3 length: 14 residues. V was trimmed by 0 bases and J by 6 bases, leaving 13 bases between them. Written as DNA, the CDR3 is TGTGCCAGCAGCTTGGGGTCCCTCAGGAGCGAGCAGTACTTC. Residues: CASSLGSLRSEQYF.

The chain is built from TRBV7-8 and TRBJ1-6, with D perhaps matching TRBD1 (5 bases). V lost 7 bases to trimming and J lost 9 bases, with 19 bases between them. The CDR3 has 15 residues. Germline V gives CDR1 SGHVS, CDR2 FQNEAQ. As DNA, the CDR3 is TGTGCCAGCACCTATCTGTCGGGGGAGGTTTCACCCCTCCACTTT. This sequence encodes CASTYLSGEVSPLHF.

This chain uses TRBV11-2 with TRBJ2-3; D is ambiguous. Trimming took 0 bases from V and 4 from J, leaving 8 bases between them. Looked up from germline, CDR1 is SGHAT and CDR2 is FQNNGV. The CDR3 contains 14 residues. The CDR3 spells CASSLDRAADTQYF. The CDR3 nucleotides read TGTGCCAGCAGCTTAGATCGAGCCGCAGATACGCAGTATTTT.

This clone was counted a few times. The V and J genes are TRBV6-5 and TRBJ1-4; D not resolved. The CDR3 has 13 residues. CDR1 and CDR2 (germline): MNHEY, SVGAGI. V gave up 7 bases and J gave up 3 bases, with 9 bases separating them. CDR3 nucleotides: TGTGCCAGCATGTGGCGGTCTAATGAAAAACTGTTTTTT. Translation gives CASMWRSNEKLFF.

This chain uses TRBV5-1 with TRBJ2-1, with TRBD2 matching 13 bases. J lost 4 bases, V lost 4 bases, and 2 bases had no gene match. The CDR3 is 15 residues long. From germline, CDR1 is SGHRS and CDR2 YFSETQ. In nucleotides, the CDR3 is TGCGCCAGCAGCCTGGGACTAGCGGGGTACAATGAGCAGTTCTTC. Amino acids: CASSLGLAGYNEQFF. The complete variable domain, with remaining parts taken from reference TRBV5-1 and TRBJ2-1, reads KAGVTQTPRYLIKTRGQQVTLSCSPISGHRSVSWYQQTPGQGLQFLFEYFSETQRNKGNFPGRFSGRQFSNSRSEMNVSTLELGDSALYLCASSLGLAGYNEQFFGPGTRLTVL.

The V call is TRBV7-3, the J call TRBJ2-1, with D perhaps matching TRBD2 (6 bases). The CDR3 sequence is 15 residues long. The V and J ends lost 3 bases and 9 bases respectively, with 18 bases between them. The germline gives CDR1 SGHTA, CDR2 FQGTGA. CDR3 loop: CASSFRVGPGSEQFF. The DNA for the CDR3 is TGTGCCAGCAGCTTTCGCGTGGGCCCCGGGAGTGAGCAGTTCTTC.

This sequence joins TRBV19 and TRBJ2-7; 9 nucleotides align to TRBD1. V trimming: 4 bases; J trimming: 3 bases; junction bases outside the gene matches: 10. The CDR3 consists of 16 residues. The germline gives CDR1 LNHDA, CDR2 SQIVND (reference sequence). The CDR3 DNA sequence: TGTGCCAGTAGTACCCAACAGGGGGCAAGACTCTACGAGCAGTACTTC. It codes for CASSTQQGARLYEQYF.

The chain has TRBV7-2 and TRBJ2-2; tentatively, D is TRBD1 or TRBD2 (7 bases each). The CDR3 is 16 residues long. V dropped 4 bases and J dropped 3 bases, with 15 bases sitting between them. The V gene's germline CDR1 is SGHTA and CDR2 FQGNSA. The CDR3 sequence is CASSSLGGGYTGELFF. The DNA of the CDR3 is TGTGCCAGCAGCTCCCTGGGAGGGGGCTACACCGGGGAGCTGTTTTTT.

The rearrangement links TRBV7-2 to TRBJ2-2; no clear D. V was shortened by 4 bases and J by 1 base, with 7 bases between the two germline ends. This CDR3 region has 14 residues. Germline V gene lookup returns CDR1 SGHTA and CDR2 FQGNSA. Here the CDR3 DNA reads TGTGCCAGCAGCTACCTTATGAACACCGGGGAGCTGTTTTTT. Protein product: CASSYLMNTGELFF.

The chain uses TRBV9 and TRBJ1-2; D is possibly TRBD1 (5 bases). Germline V gene data show CDR1 as SGDLS and CDR2 as YYNGEE. Trimming shortened V by 0 bases and J by 4 bases, and 13 bases separated the two germline ends. The length of the CDR3 is 15 residues. CDR3 protein: CASSVDSRGSYGYTF. In DNA, the CDR3 is TGTGCCAGCAGCGTAGATAGTAGGGGTTCCTATGGCTACACCTTC.

The chain recombines TRBV10-2 with TRBJ2-3; a possible D gene is TRBD2 (6 bases). Between the trimmed V and J ends, which lost 2 bases and 0 bases, there was a span of 12 bases. The germline CDR1 and CDR2 sequences are WSHSY and SAAADI. This CDR3 has 16 amino acids. The CDR3 region is CASSEVSGTSTDTQYF. In nucleotides, the CDR3 is TGCGCCAGCAGTGAGGTTAGCGGAACTAGCACAGATACGCAGTATTTT.

The chain is built from TRBV5-4 and TRBJ2-6; tentatively, D is TRBD1 or TRBD2 (5 bases each). Germline V lookup: CDR1 SGHNT, CDR2 YYREEE (reference sequence). V dropped 4 bases and J dropped 0 bases, with 8 bases sitting between them. This CDR3 is built from 15 residues. The CDR3 reads CASSRDASGANVLTF. CDR3 in DNA: TGTGCCAGCAGCCGGGACGCCTCTGGGGCCAACGTCCTGACTTTC. Supplemented by reference TRBV5-4 and TRBJ2-6, the full variable domain reads ETGVTQSPTHLIKTRGQQVTLRCSSQSGHNTVSWYQQALGQGPQFIFQYYREEENGRGNFPPRFSGLQFPNYSSELNVNALELDDSALYLCASSRDASGANVLTFGAGSRLTVL.

This clone occurred once. The chain uses TRBV6-6 and TRBJ1-1, with D unresolved. The CDR3 has 14 amino acids. The germline CDR1 and CDR2 sequences are MNHNY and SVGAGI (reference sequence). The germline V and J ends were trimmed by 7 bases and 0 bases, with 12 bases remaining between them. CDR3 residues: CASKAETMNTEAFF. CDR3 bases: TGTGCCAGCAAGGCCGAGACCATGAACACTGAAGCTTTCTTT.

This clone was detected once. V gene TRBV5-1 combines with J gene TRBJ1-1, with a tentative D call TRBD1 (5 bases). The CDR3 loop spans 13 amino acids. Per the germline V gene, CDR1 is SGHRS and CDR2 is YFSETQ. V gave up 4 bases and J gave up 6 bases, with 13 bases separating them. CDR3 nucleotide sequence: TGCGCCAGCAGCGCAGGCGGAGGGGCTGAAGCTTTCTTT. Translating gives CASSAGGGAEAFF.

The genes are TRBV10-3 and TRBJ2-5; 9 bases map to TRBD2. The CDR3 is 15 amino acids. After removal of 3 bases from V and 5 bases from J, the junction contained 7 bases not matched to a gene. Germline V gene data show CDR1 as ENHRY and CDR2 as SYGVKD. The chain's CDR3 is CAISEGREGLETQYF. The CDR3 DNA reads TGTGCCATCAGTGAAGGGCGGGAGGGCCTGGAGACCCAGTACTTC.

The sample holds one count of this clone. V and J are TRBV5-4 and TRBJ2-4; TRBD2 is a possible D gene (6 bases). Looked up from germline, CDR1 is SGHNT and CDR2 is YYREEE (reference sequence). Trimming took 0 bases from V and 2 from J, leaving 12 bases between them. The CDR3 covers 16 residues. The CDR3 reads CASSLGPGDSKNIQYF. CDR3 DNA sequence: TGTGCCAGCAGCTTGGGGCCGGGGGATTCCAAAAACATTCAGTACTTC.

The chain carries TRBV6-1 and TRBJ1-5, with D perhaps matching TRBD1 (5 bases). Looked up from germline, CDR1 is MNHNS and CDR2 is SASEGT. The CDR3 totals 15 residues. The V end lost 1 base, the J end lost 9 bases, and 16 bases lay between the germline ends. In nucleotides, the CDR3 is TGTGCCAGCAGTGAAGTAGCCGGGGGAATCCGGCCCCAGCATTTT. As protein: CASSEVAGGIRPQHF.

This chain uses TRBV6-6 with TRBJ1-5; D possibly corresponds to TRBD1 (5 bases). The germline gives CDR1 MNHNY, CDR2 SVGAGI (reference sequence). Trimming left V 6 bases short and J 4 bases short, with 13 bases between. The CDR3 runs 14 residues. CDR3 protein: CASSSTERNQPQHF. The CDR3 DNA is TGTGCCAGCAGCTCGACAGAGCGAAATCAGCCCCAGCATTTT.